Sequencing of this T cell receptor (beta chain) was carried out in a study of blood T cell repertoires in COVID-19. Across the study: Samples of COVID-19 (acute and convalescent) were obtained from the United States, Italy and Spain. Sources were T cells, B-cell-depleted T cells, or PBMCs; the material itself was cDNA or gDNA.

Per the authors' pipeline: Using reference gene primer amplification, nucleated cell counts were estimated. The assay was immunoSEQ multiplex PCR, and TCRdb's table has in-frame clones only and misses some. Clone size and V and J calls were adopted from that table, with D and trimming inferred from the DNA. The table lists 430,000 or so clones, approximately 90% of them singletons, with 0.8% to 0.85% in the top ten. The junction had 5 bases not matched to a gene; V was cut back by 9 bases and J by 2 bases. The CDR3 consists of 14 residues. CDR1 and CDR2 from the germline V gene are LNHNV and YYDKDF (reference sequence). The table lists this clone with a few counts.

V is TRBV15 and J is TRBJ2-5, with 11 bases matching TRBD1. The source is a man aged 18 to 29 with COVID-19, enrolled during active disease. Sequencing used peripheral blood. CDR3: CATTRDRGQETQYF. DNA of the CDR3: TGTGCCACAACCCGGGACAGGGGGCAAGAGACCCAGTACTTC. Filled out from reference TRBV15 and TRBJ2-5, the complete variable domain reads DAMVIQNPRYQVTQFGKPVTLSCSQTLNHNVMYWYQQKSSQAPKLLFHYYDKDFNNEADTPDNFQSRRPNTSFCFLDIRSPGLGDTAMYLCATTRDRGQETQYFGPGTRLLVL.